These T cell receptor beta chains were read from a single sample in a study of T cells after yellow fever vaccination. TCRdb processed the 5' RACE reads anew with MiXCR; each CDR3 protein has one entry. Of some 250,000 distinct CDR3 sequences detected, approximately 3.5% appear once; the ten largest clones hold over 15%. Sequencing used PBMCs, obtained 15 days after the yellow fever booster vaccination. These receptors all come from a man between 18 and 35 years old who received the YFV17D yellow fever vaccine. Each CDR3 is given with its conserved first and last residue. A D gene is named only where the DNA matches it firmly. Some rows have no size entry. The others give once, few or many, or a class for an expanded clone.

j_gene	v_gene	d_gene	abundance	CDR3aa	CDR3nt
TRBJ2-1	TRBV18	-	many	CASSPTSPRNEQFF	TGTGCCAGCTCACCAACGTCGCCTAGGAATGAGCAGTTCTTC
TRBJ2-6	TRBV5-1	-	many	CASNALSGANVLTF	TGCGCCAGCAACGCGCTCTCTGGGGCCAACGTCCTGACTTTC
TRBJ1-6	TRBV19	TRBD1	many	CASSTGVGNSPLHF	TGTGCCAGTTCGACAGGGGTTGGAAATTCACCCCTCCACTTT
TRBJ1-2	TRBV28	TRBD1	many	CASSSGQGAYGYTF	TGTGCCAGCAGCTCTGGACAGGGCGCCTATGGCTACACCTTC
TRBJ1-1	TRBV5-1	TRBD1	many	CASSFDRVEAEAFF	TGCGCCAGCAGCTTTGACAGGGTAGAAGCTGAAGCTTTCTTT
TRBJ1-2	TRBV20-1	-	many	CSAREVEAVRGYTF	TGCAGTGCTAGAGAGGTCGAGGCAGTGCGCGGCTACACCTTC
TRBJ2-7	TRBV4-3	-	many	CASSQDVAYEQYF	TGCGCCAGCAGCCAAGATGTGGCCTACGAGCAGTACTTC
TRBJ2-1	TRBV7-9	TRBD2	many	CASSSIPGLAGGYNEQFF	TGTGCCAGCAGCTCCATACCAGGACTAGCGGGGGGGTACAATGAGCAGTTCTTC
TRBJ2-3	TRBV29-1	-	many	CSVLGTPSTDTQYF	TGCAGCGTTTTGGGGACACCTAGCACAGATACGCAGTATTTT
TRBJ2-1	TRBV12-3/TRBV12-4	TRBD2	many	CASVGGSTAYNEQFF	TGTGCCAGCGTGGGGGGGAGTACAGCCTACAATGAGCAGTTCTTC
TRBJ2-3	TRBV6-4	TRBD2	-	CASSDETSGPINSTDTQYF	TGTGCCAGCAGTGACGAGACTAGCGGGCCCATTAATAGCACAGATACGCAGTATTTT
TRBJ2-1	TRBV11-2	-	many	CASSLDRLQYNEQFF	TGTGCCAGCAGCTTAGATCGATTGCAGTACAATGAGCAGTTCTTC
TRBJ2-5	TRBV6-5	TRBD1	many	CASSPDRGRWETQYF	TGTGCCAGCAGCCCTGACAGGGGGCGGTGGGAGACCCAGTACTTC
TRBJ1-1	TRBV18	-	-	CASSPRQLNTEAFF	TGTGCCAGCTCACCAAGGCAGCTGAACACTGAAGCTTTCTTT
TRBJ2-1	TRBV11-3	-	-	CASSFGPNHNEQFF	TGTGCCAGCAGCTTCGGGCCTAACCACAATGAGCAGTTCTTC
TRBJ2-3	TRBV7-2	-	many	CASSLARSGDTQYF	TGTGCCAGCAGCTTAGCGCGGTCCGGAGATACGCAGTATTTT
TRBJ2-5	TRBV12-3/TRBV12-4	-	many	CASSFNSLETQYF	TGTGCCAGCAGTTTTAACTCTTTGGAGACCCAGTACTTC
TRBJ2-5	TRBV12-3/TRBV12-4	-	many	CASSLGQQETQYF	TGTGCCAGCAGTTTAGGCCAACAAGAGACCCAGTACTTC
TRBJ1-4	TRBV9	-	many	CASSLDSSTNEKLFF	TGTGCCAGCAGTCTTGACAGTTCAACTAATGAAAAACTGTTTTTT
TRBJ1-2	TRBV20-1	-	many	CSARFVQGYYGYTF	TGCAGTGCTAGATTTGTTCAGGGGTACTATGGCTACACCTTC
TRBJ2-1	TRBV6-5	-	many	CASTDTYNEQFF	TGTGCCAGCACGGACACCTACAATGAGCAGTTCTTC
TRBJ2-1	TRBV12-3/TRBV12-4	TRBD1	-	CASSLAFTGQGEFF	TGTGCCAGCAGTTTAGCGTTTACGGGACAGGGGGAGTTCTTC
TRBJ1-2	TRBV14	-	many	CASSQHRALGYTF	TGTGCCAGCAGCCAGCACAGGGCTCTGGGCTACACCTTC
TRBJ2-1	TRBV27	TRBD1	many	CASGRDRAYNEQFF	TGTGCCAGCGGCCGGGACAGGGCCTACAATGAGCAGTTCTTC
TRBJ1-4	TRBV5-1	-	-	CASRRTGSSNEKLFF	TGCGCCAGCAGGCGCACAGGGAGTTCTAATGAAAAACTGTTTTTT
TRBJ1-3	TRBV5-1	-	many	CASSLQPGQSSGNTIYF	TGCGCCAGCAGCTTACAACCGGGACAAAGCTCTGGAAACACCATATATTTT
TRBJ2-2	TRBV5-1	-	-	CASTRSGESGELFF	TGCGCCAGCACCAGGTCCGGGGAGTCCGGGGAGCTGTTTTTT
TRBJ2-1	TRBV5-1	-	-	CASSLAGTPNNEQFF	TGCGCCAGCAGCTTGGCCGGGACACCAAACAATGAGCAGTTCTTC
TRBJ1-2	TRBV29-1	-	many	CSVAENYGYTF	TGCAGCGTTGCAGAGAACTATGGCTACACCTTC
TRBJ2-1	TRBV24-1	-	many	CATSDSNHAETVHNEQFF	TGTGCCACCAGTGATTCGAACCATGCCGAGACAGTTCACAATGAGCAGTTCTTC
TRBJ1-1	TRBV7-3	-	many	CASSLHSNPNTEAFF	TGTGCCAGCAGCTTGCACAGTAATCCGAACACTGAAGCTTTCTTT
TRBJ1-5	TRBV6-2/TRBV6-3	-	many	CASSSIRGRSNQPQHF	TGTGCCAGCAGTTCGATCCGTGGGAGGAGCAATCAGCCCCAGCATTTT
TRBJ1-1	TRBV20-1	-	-	CSARDPDRNTEAFF	TGCAGTGCTAGAGATCCGGACCGGAACACTGAAGCTTTCTTT
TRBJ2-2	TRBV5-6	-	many	CASTRGGGYTGELFF	TGTGCCAGCACCCGCGGAGGGGGTTATACCGGGGAGCTGTTTTTT
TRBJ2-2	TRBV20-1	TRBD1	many	CSALRQGSTGELFF	TGCAGTGCCTTGAGACAGGGTAGCACCGGGGAGCTGTTTTTT
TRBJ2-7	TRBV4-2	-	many	CASSQEGRLAGSYEQYF	TGTGCCAGCAGCCAAGAAGGGAGACTGGCGGGCTCCTACGAGCAGTACTTC
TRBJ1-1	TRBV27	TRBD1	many	CASSLTGGWTEAFF	TGTGCCAGCAGTTTAACAGGGGGTTGGACTGAAGCTTTCTTT
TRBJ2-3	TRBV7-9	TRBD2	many	CASSPRTSGTDTQYF	TGTGCCAGCAGCCCGCGGACTAGCGGCACAGATACGCAGTATTTT
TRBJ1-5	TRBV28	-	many	CASSSRGGGPNQPQHF	TGTGCCAGCAGTTCCCGTGGGGGGGGACCCAATCAGCCCCAGCATTTT
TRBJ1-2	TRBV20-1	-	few	CSARDRRGGVYGYTF	TGCAGTGCTAGAGACCGGAGGGGGGGCGTCTATGGCTACACCTTC
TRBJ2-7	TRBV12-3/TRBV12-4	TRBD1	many	CASSDNRGASYEQYF	TGTGCCAGCAGCGACAACAGGGGAGCATCCTACGAGCAGTACTTC
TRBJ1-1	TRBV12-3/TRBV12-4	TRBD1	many	CASSLEGTVNTEAFF	TGTGCCAGCAGTTTAGAGGGGACAGTAAACACTGAAGCTTTCTTT
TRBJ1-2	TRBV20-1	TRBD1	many	CSDNLDRVDGYTF	TGCAGTGATAATTTAGACAGGGTGGATGGCTACACCTTC
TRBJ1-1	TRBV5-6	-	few	CASSLGADGTFF	TGTGCCAGCAGCTTGGGGGCAGATGGAACTTTCTTT
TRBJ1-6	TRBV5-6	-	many	CASSKPAGGRRRNSPLHF	TGTGCCAGCAGCAAACCGGCGGGCGGGAGAAGACGGAATTCACCCCTCCACTTT
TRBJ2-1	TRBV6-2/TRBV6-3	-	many	CASSYSNPIDEQFF	TGTGCCAGCAGTTACTCGAACCCAATCGATGAGCAGTTCTTC
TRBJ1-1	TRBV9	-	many	CASSVGSTNTEAFF	TGTGCCAGCAGCGTGGGCAGCACGAACACTGAAGCTTTCTTT
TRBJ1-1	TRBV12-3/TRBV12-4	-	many	CASSYGTPNTEAFF	TGTGCCAGCAGTTACGGTACCCCCAACACTGAAGCTTTCTTT
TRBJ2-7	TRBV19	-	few	CARETNSCEGFYEQYF	TGTGCCAGGGAAACCAACAGTTGTGAAGGGTTTTACGAGCAGTACTTC
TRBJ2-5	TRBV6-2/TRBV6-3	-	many	CASSYVSLGTQYF	TGTGCCAGCAGTTACGTATCTCTGGGGACCCAGTACTTC
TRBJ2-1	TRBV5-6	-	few	CASSLRPGTYNEQFF	TGTGCCAGCAGCTTAAGACCAGGGACTTACAATGAGCAGTTCTTC
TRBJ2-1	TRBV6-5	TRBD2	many	CASRYRAGGSNEQFF	TGTGCCAGCAGATACAGGGCGGGGGGGTCGAATGAGCAGTTCTTC
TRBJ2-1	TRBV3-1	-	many	CASSQDLNEQFF	TGTGCCAGCAGCCAAGATTTAAATGAGCAGTTCTTC
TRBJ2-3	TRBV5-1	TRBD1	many	CASSLLSGTAYTDTQYF	TGCGCCAGCAGCTTGTTGTCTGGGACAGCCTACACAGATACGCAGTATTTT